The 17 T cell receptor beta chains presented below share a single source sample, sequenced in a study of response to subunit inactivated influenza vaccine. TCRdb analysed the RT-PCR reads with MiXCR anew, one entry per CDR3 protein. The data contain about 170,000 distinct CDR3 sequences, 12% of them seen just once; the ten biggest clones take up less than 30%. Separately, the same data were catalogued under a study of T cells expressing NK-cell markers. This second report adds: Template switching by 5'RACE with UMIs generated the TCR beta cDNA.

Here the sequenced sample was CD8+ T cells sorted from PBMCs, taken approximately 12 days after vaccination. The source is a man between 45 and 60 years old who received an inactivated influenza vaccine.

This clonotype was recorded a few times. The chain has TRBV27 and TRBJ2-1; 8 nucleotides line up with TRBD1. The CDR3 consists of 15 residues. The germline V gene has CDR1 MNHEY and CDR2 SMNVEV (reference sequence). Unmatched junction bases numbered 4, after V lost 0 bases and J lost 6 bases. CDR3 sequence: CASSLSRTGSNEQFF. The CDR3 coding sequence is TGTGCCAGCAGTTTATCTCGGACAGGGTCCAATGAGCAGTTCTTC.

In this sample, this clonotype turned up a few times. The chain combines TRBV6-9 with TRBJ2-2; TRBD2 matches 7 bases. This CDR3 is built from 14 residues. The junction had 5 bases not matched to a gene; V was cut back by 6 bases and J by 4 bases. Germline CDR1 is MNHGY and CDR2 is SVAAGI. CDR3 loop: CASRQLASTGELFF. The CDR3 nucleotides are TGTGCCAGCAGGCAACTAGCGAGCACCGGGGAGCTGTTTTTT.

This clonotype appeared a few times. The rearrangement uses TRBV20-1 and TRBJ2-7, with a possible D match to TRBD1 (8 bases). V gave up 3 bases and J gave up 2 bases, with 32 bases separating them. The CDR3 spans 20 residues. Germline CDR1 and CDR2: DFQATT and SNEGSKA (reference sequence). The chain's CDR3 is CSARELPTGALAEDTYEQYF. The CDR3 region has the DNA TGCAGTGCTAGGGAACTACCGACAGGGGCCCTAGCGGAAGATACCTACGAGCAGTACTTC.

This clonotype was seen a handful of times. The chain combines TRBV7-2 with TRBJ2-7; D may be TRBD2 (6 bases). Germline CDR1 reads SGHTA; CDR2 reads FQGNSA. The CDR3 contains 14 residues. Trimming cost V 7 bases and J 3 bases, with 16 bases left between them. The CDR3 sequence is CASNPTSGHYEQYF. The DNA for the CDR3 is TGTGCCAGCAACCCGACTAGTGGGCACTACGAGCAGTACTTC.

DNA for the CDR3: TGTGCCAGCAGCGCGACTGGCGGGGGGATCTCCTGGACGTCCTACGAGCAGTACTTC. The encoded protein is CASSATGGGISWTSYEQYF. J is TRBJ2-7 and V is TRBV11-1; 8 bases line up with TRBD2. J was trimmed by 1 base and V by 5 bases; bases with no gene match: 19. CDR1 is SGHAT and CDR2 is FQDESV in the germline V gene (reference sequence). The CDR3 is made up of 19 amino acids.

The V and J genes are TRBV27 and TRBJ2-3; TRBD2 matches 9 bases. J gave up 6 bases and V 0 bases, and 7 bases lay outside the gene matches. CDR3 length: 16 residues. The germline V gene has CDR1 MNHEY and CDR2 SMNVEV (reference sequence). The CDR3 here is CASSLSGGGEYDTQYF. The CDR3 nucleotides are TGTGCCAGCAGTTTATCAGGCGGGGGGGAATACGATACGCAGTATTTT.

This chain joins TRBV7-9 and TRBJ1-1; a weak D match, TRBD1 (5 bases). This CDR3 region has 14 residues. V was clipped by 4 bases and J by 1 base, with 10 bases between them. Germline CDR1 reads SEHNR; CDR2 reads FQNEAQ (reference sequence). The CDR3: CASSWGGRNTEAFF. For the CDR3, the DNA is TGTGCCAGCAGCTGGGGGGGGAGGAACACTGAAGCTTTCTTT.

The chain combines TRBV15 with TRBJ2-1; D is ambiguous. The CDR3 sequence is 17 residues long. Trimming stripped 1 base from V and 5 bases from J, with 18 bases between. Germline loops: CDR1 LNHNV, CDR2 YYDKDF (reference sequence). The CDR3 coding sequence is TGTGCCACCAGCAGAGGGATGGTAGGGCGTTACGACAATGAGCAGTTCTTC. Translating it yields CATSRGMVGRYDNEQFF.

In this sample, this clonotype turned up many times. This sequence joins TRBV15 and TRBJ2-1; D remains unclear. The ends were cut back, 8 bases at V and 8 bases at J, with 13 bases in the middle. The V gene's germline CDR1 is LNHNV and CDR2 YYDKDF (reference sequence). The CDR3 loop spans 12 amino acids. The CDR3 region has the DNA TGTGCCACCCGTGATGGCGTTCATGAGCAGTTCTTC. Translating gives CATRDGVHEQFF.

This clonotype has a handful of counts. V and J are TRBV5-1 and TRBJ1-6, with D perhaps matching TRBD1 (6 bases). The V gene's germline CDR1 is SGHRS and CDR2 YFSETQ. V shed 4 bases and J shed 3 bases, with 8 bases lying between them. The CDR3 has 14 residues. CDR3 loop: CASSQTGYNSPLHF. The CDR3 coding sequence is TGCGCCAGCAGCCAGACAGGCTATAATTCACCCCTCCACTTT.

The chain links TRBV20-1 to TRBJ2-3; D gene uncertain. This CDR3 spans 11 amino acids. The germline CDR1 and CDR2 sequences are DFQATT and SNEGSKA (reference sequence). Trimming cost V 4 bases and J 2 bases, with 4 bases left between them. CDR3 nucleotide sequence: TGCAGTGCTACGGACACAGATACGCAGTATTTT. Its translation: CSATDTDTQYF.

This clonotype has only a few counts. This chain connects TRBV7-9 to TRBJ1-5, with no clear D. Germline V gene data show CDR1 as SEHNR and CDR2 as FQNEAQ (reference sequence). V gave up 3 bases and J gave up 7 bases, with 7 bases separating them. CDR3 length: 12 residues. CDR3 bases: TGTGCCAGCAGCTTGGGCCAGCAGCCCCAGCATTTT. This gives the protein CASSLGQQPQHF.

This clonotype counts as medium-sized. V and J are TRBV11-2 and TRBJ2-1; D not certain. The CDR3 covers 12 residues. Trimming took 3 bases from V and 6 from J, leaving 6 bases between them. Germline CDR1 is SGHAT and CDR2 is FQNNGV. The CDR3 here is CASSFGLNEQFF. The CDR3 DNA reads TGTGCCAGCAGCTTTGGCCTCAATGAGCAGTTCTTC.

The chain employs TRBV4-3 and TRBJ1-1; no definite D call. This CDR3 has 15 amino acids. The V end was cut by 0 bases, the J end by 5 bases, with 13 bases between. CDR1 and CDR2 from the germline V gene are LGHNA and YSLEER. In DNA form, the CDR3 reads TGCGCCAGCAGCCAAGATTGGAAGGTTTCAACTGAAGCTTTCTTT. Protein sequence: CASSQDWKVSTEAFF.

The chain joins TRBV29-1 to TRBJ2-3; 11 positions match TRBD2. Germline values: CDR1 SQVTM, CDR2 ANQGSEA. The CDR3 spans 15 residues. J gave up 2 bases and V 3 bases, and 4 bases lay outside the gene matches. The CDR3: CSVEETSGVTDTQYF. In nucleotides, the CDR3 is TGCAGCGTTGAGGAGACTAGCGGGGTCACAGATACGCAGTATTTT.

The chain uses TRBV20-1 and TRBJ1-1; D unresolved. V was cut by 2 bases and J by 1 base, with 14 bases left in between. This CDR3 contains 15 residues. Germline V gene sequence: CDR1 DFQATT, CDR2 SNEGSKA (reference sequence). CDR3 sequence reads: CSARYDGDWNTEAFF. In DNA, the CDR3 is TGCAGTGCTAGATACGATGGGGATTGGAACACTGAAGCTTTCTTT.

This clonotype has just a few counts. The V gene is TRBV12-3 or TRBV12-4, the J gene TRBJ1-6, with TRBD1 matching 11 bases. The CDR3 contains 15 residues. V was clipped by 2 bases and J by 9 bases; unmatched bases: 3. The DNA for the CDR3 is TGTGCCAGCAGTTTATCCGGGACAGGGGGTTCACCCCTCCACTTT. Amino acid sequence: CASSLSGTGGSPLHF.